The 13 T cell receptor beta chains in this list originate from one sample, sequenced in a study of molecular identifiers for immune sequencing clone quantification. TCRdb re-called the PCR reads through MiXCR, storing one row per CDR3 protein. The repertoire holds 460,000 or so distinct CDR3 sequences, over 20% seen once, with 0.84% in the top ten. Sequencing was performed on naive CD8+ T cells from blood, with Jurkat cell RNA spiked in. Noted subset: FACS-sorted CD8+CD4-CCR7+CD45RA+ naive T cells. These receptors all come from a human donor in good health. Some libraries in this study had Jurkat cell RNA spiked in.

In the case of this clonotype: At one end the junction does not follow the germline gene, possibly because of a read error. The CDR3 spells CACSWSGGLLDTRYF. The CDR3 nucleotides are TGTGCCTGCAGTTGGAGCGGGGGACTATTAGATACGCGGTATTTT. The chain carries TRBV27 and TRBJ2-3; 8 nucleotides match TRBD2. The CDR3 consists of 15 residues. Germline CDR1 MNHEY, CDR2 SMNVEV (reference sequence).

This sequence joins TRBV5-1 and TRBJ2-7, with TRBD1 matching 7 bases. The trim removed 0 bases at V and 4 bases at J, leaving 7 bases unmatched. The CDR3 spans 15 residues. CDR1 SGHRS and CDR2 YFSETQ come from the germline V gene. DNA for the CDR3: TGCGCCAGCAGCTTGGACACAGGGGCAAGGTACGAGCAGTACTTC. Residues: CASSLDTGARYEQYF. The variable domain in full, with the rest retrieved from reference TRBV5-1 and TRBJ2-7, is KAGVTQTPRYLIKTRGQQVTLSCSPISGHRSVSWYQQTPGQGLQFLFEYFSETQRNKGNFPGRFSGRQFSNSRSEMNVSTLELGDSALYLCASSLDTGARYEQYFGPGTRLTVT.

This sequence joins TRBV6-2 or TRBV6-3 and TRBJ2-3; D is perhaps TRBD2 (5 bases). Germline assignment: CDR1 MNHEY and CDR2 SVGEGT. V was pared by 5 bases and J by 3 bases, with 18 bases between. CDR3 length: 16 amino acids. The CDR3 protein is CASSNLLGAMTDTQYF. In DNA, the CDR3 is TGTGCCAGCAGTAACCTTTTGGGAGCCATGACAGATACGCAGTATTTT.

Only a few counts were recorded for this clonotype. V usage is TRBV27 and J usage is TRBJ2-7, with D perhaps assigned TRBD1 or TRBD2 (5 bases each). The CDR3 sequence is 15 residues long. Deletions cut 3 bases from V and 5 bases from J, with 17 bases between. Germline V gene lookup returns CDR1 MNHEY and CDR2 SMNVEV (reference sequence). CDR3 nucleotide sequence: TGTGCCAGCAGTTTGCAGGGACCGCAGATTAACGAGCAGTACTTC. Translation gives CASSLQGPQINEQYF.

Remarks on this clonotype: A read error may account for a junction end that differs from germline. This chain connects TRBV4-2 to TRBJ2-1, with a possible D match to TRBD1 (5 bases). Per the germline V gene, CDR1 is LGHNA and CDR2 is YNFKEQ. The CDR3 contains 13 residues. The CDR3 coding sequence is TGTGCCAGCAGCCAAGATCCGGACAATGGGCAGTTCTTC. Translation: CASSQDPDNGQFF.

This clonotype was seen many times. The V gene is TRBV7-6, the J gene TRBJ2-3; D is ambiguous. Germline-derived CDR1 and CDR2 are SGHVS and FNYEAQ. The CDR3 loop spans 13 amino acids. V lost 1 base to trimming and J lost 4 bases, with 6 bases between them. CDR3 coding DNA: TGTGCCAGCAGCTTAGATCGGGCAGATACGCAGTATTTT. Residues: CASSLDRADTQYF. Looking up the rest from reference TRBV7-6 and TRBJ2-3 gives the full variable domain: GAGVSQSPRYKVTKRGQDVALRCDPISGHVSLYWYRQALGQGPEFLTYFNYEAQQDKSGLPNDRFSAERPEGSISTLTIQRTEQRDSAMYRCASSLDRADTQYFGPGTRLTVL.

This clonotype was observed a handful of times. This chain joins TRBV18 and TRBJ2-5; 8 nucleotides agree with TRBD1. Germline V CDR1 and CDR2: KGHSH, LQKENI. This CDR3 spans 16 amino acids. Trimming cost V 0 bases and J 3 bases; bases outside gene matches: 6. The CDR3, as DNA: TGTGCCAGCTCACCACCTTTTGGACAGGGCGAAGAGACCCAGTACTTC. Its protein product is CASSPPFGQGEETQYF.

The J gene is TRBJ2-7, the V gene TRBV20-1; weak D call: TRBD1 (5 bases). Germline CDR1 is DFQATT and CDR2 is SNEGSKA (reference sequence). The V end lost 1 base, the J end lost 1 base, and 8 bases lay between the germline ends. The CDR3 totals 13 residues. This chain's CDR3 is CSARGWTSYEQYF. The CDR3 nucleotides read TGCAGTGCTAGAGGTTGGACATCCTACGAGCAGTACTTC.

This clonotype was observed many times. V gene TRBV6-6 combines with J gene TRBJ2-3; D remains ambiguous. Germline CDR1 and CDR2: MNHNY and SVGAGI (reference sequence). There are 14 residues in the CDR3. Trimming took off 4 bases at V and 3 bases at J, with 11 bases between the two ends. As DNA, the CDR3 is TGTGCCAGCAGTTGGCTAAGGGTTACAGATACGCAGTATTTT. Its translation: CASSWLRVTDTQYF.

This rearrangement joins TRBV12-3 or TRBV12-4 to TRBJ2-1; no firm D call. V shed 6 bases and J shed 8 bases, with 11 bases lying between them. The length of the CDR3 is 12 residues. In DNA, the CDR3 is TGTGCCAGCAGCCTGGGGAACTATGAGCAGTTCTTC. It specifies CASSLGNYEQFF.

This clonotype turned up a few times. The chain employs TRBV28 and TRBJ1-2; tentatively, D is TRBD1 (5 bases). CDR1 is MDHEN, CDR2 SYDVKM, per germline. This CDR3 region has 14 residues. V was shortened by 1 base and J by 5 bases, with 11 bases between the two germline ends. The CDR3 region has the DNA TGTGCCAGCAGTTTATCCGGGGCCCTATATGGCTACACCTTC. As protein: CASSLSGALYGYTF.

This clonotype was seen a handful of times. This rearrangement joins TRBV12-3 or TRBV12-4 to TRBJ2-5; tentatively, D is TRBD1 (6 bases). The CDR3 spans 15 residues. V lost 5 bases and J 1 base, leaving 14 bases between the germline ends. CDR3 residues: CASSPAPDSQETQYF. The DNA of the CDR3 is TGTGCCAGCAGTCCAGCCCCGGACAGCCAAGAGACCCAGTACTTC.

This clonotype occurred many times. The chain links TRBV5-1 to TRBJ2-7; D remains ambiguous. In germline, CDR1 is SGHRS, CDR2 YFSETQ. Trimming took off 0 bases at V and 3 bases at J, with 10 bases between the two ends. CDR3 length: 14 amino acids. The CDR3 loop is CASSLGPEDYEQYF. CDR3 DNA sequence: TGCGCCAGCAGCTTGGGTCCAGAGGACTACGAGCAGTACTTC. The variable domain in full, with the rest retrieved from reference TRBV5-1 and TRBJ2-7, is KAGVTQTPRYLIKTRGQQVTLSCSPISGHRSVSWYQQTPGQGLQFLFEYFSETQRNKGNFPGRFSGRQFSNSRSEMNVSTLELGDSALYLCASSLGPEDYEQYFGPGTRLTVT.